One sample yielded the 20 T cell receptor beta chains listed below, sequenced in a study of neurological immune-mediated disorders. Via MiXCR, TCRdb re-called the 5' RACE reads, giving one row per CDR3 protein. The repertoire holds fewer than 90,000 distinct CDR3 sequences, with around 5.2% as singletons. The material sequenced was PBMCs. These receptors were collected from a man between 18 and 35 years old with multiple sclerosis.

As for this clonotype: This may arise from a read error, as a much more abundant clone is one base away. The chain combines TRBV20-1 with TRBJ2-7; D unclear. CDR1 is DFQATT, CDR2 SNEGSKA, per germline (reference sequence). The CDR3 length is 12 residues. This chain's CDR3 is CGARGSQYEQYF. CDR3 DNA sequence: TGCGGTGCTAGAGGTTCGCAGTACGAGCAGTACTTC.

Comment on this clonotype: A much bigger clone sits one base away, suggesting this may be a read error. The chain has TRBV5-1 and TRBJ1-4; 12 bases are shared with TRBD1. Germline assignment: CDR1 SGHRS and CDR2 YFSETQ. V was pared by 4 bases and J by 12 bases, with 7 bases of the junction left unmatched. The CDR3 totals 14 residues. The DNA of the CDR3 is TGCGCCAGCAGCCCGGGACAGGGGGCCCAACAACTGTTTTTT. Translation: CASSPGQGAQQLFF.

This clonotype was seen many times. The genes are TRBV7-2 and TRBJ2-1; TRBD2 agrees at 8 bases. Germline CDR1 is SGHTA and CDR2 is FQGNSA. The CDR3 loop spans 15 amino acids. V trimming: 4 bases; J trimming: 8 bases; junction bases outside the gene matches: 10. CDR3 nucleotides: TGTGCCAGCAGCTCCAGGTCAGCGGGGGCCCATGAGCAGTTCTTC. Encoded protein: CASSSRSAGAHEQFF.

Note on this clonotype: At one end, the junction sequence differs from germline, possibly due to a read error. J is TRBJ1-6 and V is TRBV20-1; no clear D. Germline V gene data show CDR1 as DFQATT and CDR2 as SNEGSKA (reference sequence). This CDR3 region has 17 residues. In nucleotides, the CDR3 is TGCAGTGCTAGAATGGGCGGTTATAGCTCCTATAATTCACCCCTCAACTTT. It yields the protein CSARMGGYSSYNSPLNF.

This clonotype was recorded at least ten times. The J gene is TRBJ2-7, the V gene TRBV5-1; the D call may be TRBD1 or TRBD2 (5 bases each). Trimming shortened V by 5 bases and J by 5 bases, and 11 bases separated the two germline ends. Germline CDR1 SGHRS, CDR2 YFSETQ. This CDR3 has 12 residues. The DNA for the CDR3 is TGCGCCAGCAGTTACGTGGGGGACGAGCAGTACTTC. The encoded protein is CASSYVGDEQYF. The full variable domain, rest sourced from reference TRBV5-1 and TRBJ2-7, is KAGVTQTPRYLIKTRGQQVTLSCSPISGHRSVSWYQQTPGQGLQFLFEYFSETQRNKGNFPGRFSGRQFSNSRSEMNVSTLELGDSALYLCASSYVGDEQYFGPGTRLTVT.

This clonotype has just a few counts. Just one base apart from a much larger clone, this may be a read error. The chain has TRBV2 and TRBJ1-4; D call uncertain. V lost 2 bases and J lost 10, with 8 bases in between. This CDR3 region has 12 residues. Looked up from germline, CDR1 is SNHLY and CDR2 is FYNNEI. CDR3 amino acids: CASSERDGKLFF. DNA for the CDR3: TGTGCCAGCAGTGAAAGGGATGGAAAACTGTTTTTT.

At least ten counts were recorded for this clonotype. V gene TRBV20-1 combines with J gene TRBJ2-7; D may match TRBD1 or TRBD2 (5 bases each). Germline CDR1 DFQATT, CDR2 SNEGSKA (reference sequence). The CDR3 consists of 14 residues. V was shortened by 1 base and J by 3 bases, with 13 bases between the two germline ends. The CDR3 coding sequence is TGCAGTGCTAGAGCCGGGACGGACTTCTACGAGCAGTACTTC. This codes for CSARAGTDFYEQYF.

This clonotype was seen many times. This chain links TRBV5-1 with TRBJ1-1, with 7 nucleotides matching TRBD1. The CDR3 extends over 14 amino acids. CDR1 and CDR2 (germline): SGHRS, YFSETQ. The ends lost 5 bases at V and 6 bases at J; junction bases unmatched: 10. As DNA, the CDR3 is TGCGCCAGCAGTTATCGACAGGGTGGGCCTGAAGCTTTCTTT. Its translation is CASSYRQGGPEAFF.

The table lists this clonotype with many counts. The chain carries TRBV20-1 and TRBJ2-3, with TRBD2 matching 14 bases. The CDR3 sequence is 14 residues long. The V segment lost 5 bases and the J segment 6 bases; nucleotides outside the gene matches: 4. Germline values: CDR1 DFQATT, CDR2 SNEGSKA (reference sequence). CDR3 bases: TGCAGTGCTGAGGGACTAGCGGGAGTTGATACGCAGTATTTT. Translating it yields CSAEGLAGVDTQYF.

This clonotype was counted ten times or more. The chain joins TRBV5-1 to TRBJ1-1; TRBD1 agrees at 7 bases. Trimming took 0 bases from V and 5 from J; bases not matched to a gene: 13. The CDR3 sequence is 17 residues long. The germline V gene has CDR1 SGHRS and CDR2 YFSETQ. CDR3 bases: TGCGCCAGCAGCTTGGGTCATCCTCAGGACAGGAAGACTGAAGCTTTCTTT. Protein product: CASSLGHPQDRKTEAFF. Complete variable domain (other parts from reference TRBV5-1 and TRBJ1-1): KAGVTQTPRYLIKTRGQQVTLSCSPISGHRSVSWYQQTPGQGLQFLFEYFSETQRNKGNFPGRFSGRQFSNSRSEMNVSTLELGDSALYLCASSLGHPQDRKTEAFFGQGTRLTVV.

This clonotype was seen a handful of times. The chain uses TRBV20-1 and TRBJ1-2, with 9 bases fitting TRBD1. CDR1 and CDR2 (germline): DFQATT, SNEGSKA (reference sequence). The CDR3 totals 12 residues. V shed 5 bases, J shed 6 bases, and the junction held 4 bases outside the gene matches. The CDR3 DNA sequence: TGCAGTGCTCGACAGGGGGAAGATGGCTACACCTTC. Amino acid sequence: CSARQGEDGYTF.

On this clonotype: A single base separates this from a much larger clone, so it may be a read error. V gene TRBV27 combines with J gene TRBJ1-1; D is unclear. Trimming pared 6 bases from V and 1 base from J, leaving 9 bases between. CDR1 is MNHEY, CDR2 SMNVEV, per germline (reference sequence). The CDR3 runs 13 residues. CDR3 protein: CASRGKQNTEAFF. The CDR3 DNA follows: TGTGCCAGCAGGGGAAAGCAGAACACTGAAGCTTTCTTT.

This clonotype was counted at least ten times. The rearrangement uses TRBV7-2 and TRBJ2-7; 8 nucleotides align to TRBD2. Looked up from germline, CDR1 is SGHTA and CDR2 is FQGNSA. This CDR3 is built from 15 residues. The J segment lost 3 bases and the V segment lost 5 bases, leaving 9 bases of the junction unmatched. CDR3 in amino acids: CASSVTTSDYYEQYF. The CDR3 DNA sequence: TGTGCCAGCAGCGTTACGACTAGCGACTACTACGAGCAGTACTTC.

The rearrangement joins TRBV5-5 to TRBJ2-3; either TRBD1 or TRBD2 may supply D (6 bases each). Germline CDR1 reads SGHKS; CDR2 reads YYEKEE (reference sequence). The CDR3 is 15 residues long. Trimming cost V 2 bases and J 2 bases, with 12 bases left between them. The CDR3 DNA follows: TGTGCCAGCAGCTTAGAGGGGGGCCACACAGATACGCAGTATTTT. It codes for CASSLEGGHTDTQYF.

This clonotype was picked up many times. The chain joins TRBV27 to TRBJ1-1, with D possibly TRBD1 on 6 matching bases. Trimming cost V 3 bases and J 6 bases, with 20 bases left between them. Germline CDR1 reads MNHEY; CDR2 reads SMNVEV (reference sequence). The CDR3 loop spans 16 amino acids. CDR3 region: CASSFASPTGRAEAFF. CDR3 sequence (DNA): TGTGCCAGCAGTTTTGCTTCCCCCACAGGGAGGGCTGAAGCTTTCTTT.

This clonotype was detected ten times or more. This chain links TRBV6-1 with TRBJ1-2, with D perhaps matching TRBD1 (5 bases). V shed 10 bases and J shed 2 bases, with 14 bases lying between them. In germline, CDR1 is MNHNS, CDR2 SASEGT. The CDR3 extends over 13 amino acids. Written as DNA, the CDR3 is TGTGCCACCCTTGGGGACCGAAACTATGGCTACACCTTC. Its translation is CATLGDRNYGYTF.

This clonotype has more than one count but fewer than ten. This may be a read error, as it is one base from a much larger clone. V usage is TRBV20-1 and J usage is TRBJ2-7; possibly TRBD2 for D (5 bases). The CDR3 has 14 residues. Per the germline V gene, CDR1 is DFQATT and CDR2 is SNEGSKA (reference sequence). The CDR3 reads CSVRVPGSSYEQYF. CDR3 DNA: TGCAGTGTTAGAGTACCGGGGAGCTCCTACGAGCAGTACTTC.

This clonotype was counted between two and nine times. This chain uses TRBV12-3 or TRBV12-4 with TRBJ2-2, with TRBD2 as a possible D gene (6 bases). CDR3 length: 13 amino acids. V lost 6 bases and J lost 4, with 9 bases in between. In DNA form, the CDR3 reads TGTGCCAGCAGGCAAGCGGGCACCGGGGAGCTGTTTTTT. This translates into CASRQAGTGELFF.

This clonotype was counted ten times or more. The chain joins TRBV10-3 to TRBJ1-1; tentatively, D is TRBD1 (5 bases). The CDR3 has 15 residues. Trimming shortened V by 8 bases and J by 6 bases, and 22 bases separated the two germline ends. Germline V gene sequence: CDR1 ENHRY, CDR2 SYGVKD. CDR3 in amino acids: CAIRESGPLAAEAFF. The CDR3 DNA sequence: TGTGCCATCCGAGAGTCGGGGCCTCTCGCGGCTGAAGCTTTCTTT.

This clonotype was observed at least ten times. The V gene is TRBV18, the J gene TRBJ1-1, with D unclear. This CDR3 is 18 amino acids long. CDR1 and CDR2 (germline): KGHSH, LQKENI. Deletions cut 4 bases from V and 1 base from J, with 22 bases between. The CDR3 reads CASSLYFGSSKGNTEAFF. The CDR3 DNA follows: TGTGCCAGCTCACTGTACTTCGGCTCATCAAAGGGGAACACTGAAGCTTTCTTT.